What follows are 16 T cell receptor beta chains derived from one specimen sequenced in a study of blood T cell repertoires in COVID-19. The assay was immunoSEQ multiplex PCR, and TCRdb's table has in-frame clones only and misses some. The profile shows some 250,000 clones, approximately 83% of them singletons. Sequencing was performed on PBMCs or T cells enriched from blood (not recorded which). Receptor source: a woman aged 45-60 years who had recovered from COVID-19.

In nucleotides, the CDR3 is TGTGCCATCAGTGCAGGGACAGGAAGCAATCAGCCCCAGCATTTT. Protein: CAISAGTGSNQPQHF. The chain links TRBV10-3 to TRBJ1-5; 8 nucleotides match TRBD1. The CDR3 spans 15 residues. Germline CDR1 ENHRY, CDR2 SYGVKD. J gave up 1 base and V 4 bases, and 3 bases lay outside the gene matches.

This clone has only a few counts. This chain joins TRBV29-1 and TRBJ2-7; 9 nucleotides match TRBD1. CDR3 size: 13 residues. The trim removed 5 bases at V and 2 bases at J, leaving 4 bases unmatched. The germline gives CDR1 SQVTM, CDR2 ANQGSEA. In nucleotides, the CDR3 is TGCAGCGTTCATGGGACAGGGACCTACGAGCAGTACTTC. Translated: CSVHGTGTYEQYF.

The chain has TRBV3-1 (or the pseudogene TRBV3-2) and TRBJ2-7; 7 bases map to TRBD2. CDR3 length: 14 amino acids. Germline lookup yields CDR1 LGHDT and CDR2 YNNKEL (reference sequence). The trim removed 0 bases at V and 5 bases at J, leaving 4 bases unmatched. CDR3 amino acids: CASSQDWGGNEQYF. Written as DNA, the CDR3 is TGTGCCAGCAGCCAAGATTGGGGGGGTAACGAGCAGTACTTC.

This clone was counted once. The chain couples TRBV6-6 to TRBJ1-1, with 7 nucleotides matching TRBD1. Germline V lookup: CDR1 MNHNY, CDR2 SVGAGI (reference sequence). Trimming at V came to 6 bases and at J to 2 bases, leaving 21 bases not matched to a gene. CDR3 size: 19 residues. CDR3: CASSSRRGLPGQKNTEAFF. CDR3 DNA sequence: TGTGCCAGCAGCTCCAGAAGGGGGCTTCCGGGACAGAAAAACACTGAAGCTTTCTTT.

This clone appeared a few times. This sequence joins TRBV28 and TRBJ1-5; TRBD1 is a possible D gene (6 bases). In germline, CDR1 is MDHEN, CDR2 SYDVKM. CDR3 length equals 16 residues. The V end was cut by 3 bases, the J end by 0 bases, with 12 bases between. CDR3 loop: CASSFLGGDSNQPQHF. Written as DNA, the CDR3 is TGTGCCAGCAGTTTTCTAGGGGGTGATAGCAATCAGCCCCAGCATTTT.

CDR3 coding DNA: TGTGCCACCAGTCACTGGACAGGGGACGGAGAGACCCAGTACTTC. It yields the protein CATSHWTGDGETQYF. J is TRBJ2-5 and V is TRBV11-2; 9 bases line up with TRBD1. V was pared by 10 bases and J by 4 bases, with 13 bases of the junction left unmatched. The CDR3 contains 15 residues. Per the germline V gene, CDR1 is SGHAT and CDR2 is FQNNGV.

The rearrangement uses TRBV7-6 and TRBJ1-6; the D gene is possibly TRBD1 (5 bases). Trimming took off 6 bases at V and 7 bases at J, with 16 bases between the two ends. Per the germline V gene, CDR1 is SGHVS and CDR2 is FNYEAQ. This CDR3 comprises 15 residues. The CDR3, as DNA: TGTGCCAGCAGACGCACAGGAATGGGGAATTCACCCCTCCACTTT. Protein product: CASRRTGMGNSPLHF.

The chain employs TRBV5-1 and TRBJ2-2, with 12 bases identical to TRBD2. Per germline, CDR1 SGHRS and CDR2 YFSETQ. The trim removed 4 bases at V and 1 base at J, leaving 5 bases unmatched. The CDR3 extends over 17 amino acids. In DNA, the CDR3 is TGCGCCAGCAGCCTAGCGGGAGGGGTGATGAACACCGGGGAGCTGTTTTTT. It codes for CASSLAGGVMNTGELFF.

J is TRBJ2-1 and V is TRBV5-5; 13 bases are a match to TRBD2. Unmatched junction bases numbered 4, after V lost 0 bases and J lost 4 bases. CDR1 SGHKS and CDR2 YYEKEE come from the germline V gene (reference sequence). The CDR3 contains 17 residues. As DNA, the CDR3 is TGTGCCAGCAGCTTGGATATGACTAGCGGGAGGTACAATGAGCAGTTCTTC. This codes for CASSLDMTSGRYNEQFF.

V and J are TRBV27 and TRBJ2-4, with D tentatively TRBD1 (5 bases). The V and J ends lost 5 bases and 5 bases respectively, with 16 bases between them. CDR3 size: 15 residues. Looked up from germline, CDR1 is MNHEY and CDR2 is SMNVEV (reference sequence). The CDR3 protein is CASSPRRDGENIQYF. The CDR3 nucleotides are TGTGCCAGCAGTCCGCGCAGGGATGGGGAAAACATTCAGTACTTC.

CDR3 region: CASSQDRAAAYEQYF. DNA of the CDR3: TGCGCCAGCAGCCAAGATAGAGCGGCGGCCTACGAGCAGTACTTC. The chain recombines TRBV4-1 with TRBJ2-7; D is perhaps TRBD2 (5 bases). This CDR3 is built from 15 residues. CDR1 and CDR2 (germline): MGHRA, YSYEKL. V lost 0 bases to trimming and J lost 2 bases, with 11 bases between them.

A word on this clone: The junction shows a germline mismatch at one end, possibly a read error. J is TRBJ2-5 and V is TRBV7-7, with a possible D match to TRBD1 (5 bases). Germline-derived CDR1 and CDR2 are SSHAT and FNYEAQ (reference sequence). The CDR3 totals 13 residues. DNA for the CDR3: TGTGCTAGCAGCATAGACAGTCAAGAGACCCAGTACTTC. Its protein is CASSIDSQETQYF.

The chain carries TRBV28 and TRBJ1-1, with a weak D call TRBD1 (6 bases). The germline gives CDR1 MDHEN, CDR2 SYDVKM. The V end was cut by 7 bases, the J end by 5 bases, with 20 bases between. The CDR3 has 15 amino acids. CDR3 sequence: CASTFSWGRRTEAFF. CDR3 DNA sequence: TGTGCCAGCACCTTTAGTTGGGGGCGCAGGACTGAAGCTTTCTTT.

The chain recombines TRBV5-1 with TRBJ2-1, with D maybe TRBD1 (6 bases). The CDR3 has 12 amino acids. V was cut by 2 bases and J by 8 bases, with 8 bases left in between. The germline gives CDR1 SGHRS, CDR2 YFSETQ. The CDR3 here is CASSFQGHEQFF. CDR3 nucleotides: TGCGCCAGCAGCTTTCAGGGGCATGAGCAGTTCTTC.

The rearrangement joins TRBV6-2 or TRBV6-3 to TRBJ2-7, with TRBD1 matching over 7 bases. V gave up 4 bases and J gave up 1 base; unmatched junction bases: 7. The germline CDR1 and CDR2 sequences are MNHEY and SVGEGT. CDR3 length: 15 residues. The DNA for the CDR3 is TGTGCCAGCAGTTCTCGGCCCAGGGGGTCCTACGAGCAGTACTTC. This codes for CASSSRPRGSYEQYF.

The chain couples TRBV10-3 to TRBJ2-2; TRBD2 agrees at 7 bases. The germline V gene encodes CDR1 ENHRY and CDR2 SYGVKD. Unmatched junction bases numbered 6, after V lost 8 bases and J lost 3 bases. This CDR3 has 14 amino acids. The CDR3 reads CAISRTRDTGELFF. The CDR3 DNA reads TGTGCCATCTCGCGGACTAGAGACACCGGGGAGCTGTTTTTT.